This TCR beta chain was found in a study of cytomegalovirus exposure and HLA in healthy donors. Unrecorded immune exposures were likely, despite nominal health at sampling. Study outcomes and limitations: Researchers reported from a later analysis that most CMV-associated TCR beta chains appeared HLA-restricted.

The PCR ran on 60 Vbeta and 13 Jbeta primers. Clones were read by immunoSEQ multiplex PCR, and TCRdb kept only the in-frame ones, dropping some. The sample gives about 140,000 clones, almost 85% of which show up once; about 3.4% is in the top ten. Worth noting for this clone: Its target is not known.

V lost 8 bases to trimming and J lost 4 bases, with 12 bases between them. In germline, CDR1 is SNHLY, CDR2 FYNNEI. This CDR3 is 13 amino acids long. The rearrangement joins TRBV2 to TRBJ1-3; a possible D gene is TRBD1 (5 bases). The specimen sequenced was PBMCs. The sequence derives from a man aged 18 to 35 in good health and CMV-seropositive. The CDR3 nucleotides read TGTGCCAGCTTCAGGGCGGACGGAAACACCATATATTTT. It translates to CASFRADGNTIYF.